The T cell receptor (beta chain) described here comes from a study of blood T cell repertoires in COVID-19. Study-wide context: T cells, B-cell-depleted T cells, or PBMCs provided the cDNA or gDNA that served as material.

In the authors' workflow: Amplification from reference gene primers served as the basis for estimated nucleated cell counts. TCRdb's copy holds only in-frame clones and misses some; the assay was immunoSEQ multiplex PCR. V, J and clone size reflect that table, while D and trimming were determined from the DNA. The sample records under 200,000 clones, about 82% being singletons. The source is a woman between 25 and 40 years old with acute or convalescent COVID-19. Sample: peripheral blood.

Here the CDR3 DNA reads TGTGCCAGCAGTTTGGGCAGGCTCTATGGCTACACCTTC. Encoded protein: CASSLGRLYGYTF. V gene TRBV28 combines with J gene TRBJ1-2, with no clear D. Germline V gene lookup returns CDR1 MDHEN and CDR2 SYDVKM. V was cut by 3 bases and J by 4 bases, with 9 bases left in between. This CDR3 is 13 amino acids long.